This T cell receptor beta chain was captured in a study of control samples from healthy donors and cancer patients. The V and J ends lost 6 bases and 8 bases, in that order; junction bases with no gene match: 9. CDR3 size: 14 residues. Germline-derived CDR1 and CDR2 are MNHEY and SVGAGI. Measured with immunoSEQ multiplex PCR; TCRdb has only the in-frame clones, and not every one. Counted here are about 220,000 clones, around 94% occurring once; the ten biggest clones make up over 1.2%. This rearrangement joins TRBV6-5 to TRBJ1-2, with 10 bases matching TRBD1. The sequencing sample was made of blood. The receptor was derived from a man aged 45 to 65 in good health. The CDR3 loop reads CASSDRDRGFGYTF. The CDR3 DNA reads as TGTGCCAGCAGCGACCGGGACAGGGGATTCGGCTACACCTTC.